This entry lists 13 T cell receptor beta chains sequenced from one sample in a study of identifying expanded T cells in peripheral blood. The protocol was immunoSEQ multiplex PCR, while the TCRdb copy is restricted to in-frame clones and leaves out a portion. The sample lists around 100,000 clones, about 90% occurring once. Material for sequencing was blood. The receptors shown here come from a person aged 18 to 70 in good health.

Only one count was recorded for this clone. The rearrangement joins TRBV5-1 to TRBJ2-7; D is unresolved. The CDR3 runs 13 residues. Trimming removed 0 bases at V and 3 bases at J, with 7 bases between. Per germline, CDR1 SGHRS and CDR2 YFSETQ. The CDR3 DNA follows: TGCGCCAGCAGCTTGGCCACAAACTACGAGCAGTACTTC. Translated: CASSLATNYEQYF.

This chain connects TRBV30 to TRBJ2-7, with a possible D match to TRBD1 (6 bases). CDR1 is GTSNPN, CDR2 SVGIG, per germline (reference sequence). The CDR3 has 13 amino acids. The ends were cut back, 5 bases at V and 2 bases at J, with 13 bases in the middle. The CDR3 sequence is CAWGSGQTYEQYF. In nucleotides, the CDR3 is TGTGCCTGGGGATCGGGACAAACCTACGAGCAGTACTTC. The full variable domain, rest sourced from reference TRBV30 and TRBJ2-7, is SQTIHQWPATLVQPVGSPLSLECTVEGTSNPNLYWYRQAAGRGLQLLFYSVGIGQISSEVPQNLSASRPQDRQFILSSKKLLLSDSGFYLCAWGSGQTYEQYFGPGTRLTVT.

The chain couples TRBV18 to TRBJ2-3; D not resolved. CDR3 length: 14 amino acids. Trimming shortened V by 6 bases and J by 3 bases, and 13 bases separated the two germline ends. Germline CDR1 reads KGHSH; CDR2 reads LQKENI. CDR3: CASSFSLKTDTQYF. DNA of the CDR3: TGTGCCAGCTCGTTCAGTCTGAAAACAGATACGCAGTATTTT.

About this clone: Other nucleotide sequences from this sample produce the same CDR3. This chain uses TRBV5-1 with TRBJ1-3, with D unclear. The CDR3 has 14 amino acids. The V gene's germline CDR1 is SGHRS and CDR2 YFSETQ. V shed 0 bases and J shed 4 bases, with 8 bases lying between them. The CDR3 sequence is CASSLEGGGNTIYF. Here the CDR3 DNA reads TGCGCCAGCAGCTTGGAGGGCGGCGGAAACACCATATATTTT.

This chain joins TRBV19 and TRBJ2-1; 8 bases align to TRBD2. The CDR3 spans 16 residues. V lost 4 bases and J lost 7; bases outside the gene matches: 12. Germline V CDR1 and CDR2: LNHDA, SQIVND (reference sequence). The DNA for the CDR3 is TGTGCCAGTAGTACCCGGGGTAGCGGGATTGAGAATGAGCAGTTCTTC. It encodes CASSTRGSGIENEQFF.

This rearrangement joins TRBV7-9 to TRBJ1-5, with TRBD1 identical over 10 bases. The CDR3 totals 16 residues. Losses at the gene ends were 3 bases for V and 5 bases for J; bases not matched to a gene: 7. CDR1 and CDR2 from the germline V gene are SEHNR and FQNEAQ (reference sequence). For the CDR3, the DNA is TGTGCCAGCAGCTTTTGGACAGGGGGTGTAGATCAGCCCCAGCATTTT. As protein: CASSFWTGGVDQPQHF.

The J gene is TRBJ1-2, the V gene TRBV15; possibly TRBD1 for D (5 bases). The CDR3 has 16 amino acids. V was trimmed by 6 bases and J by 2 bases, leaving 19 bases between them. The germline CDR1 and CDR2 sequences are LNHNV and YYDKDF (reference sequence). The CDR3 region has the DNA TGTGCCACCAGAGATCGAGCAGAGGGGCACAACTATGGCTACACCTTC. It codes for CATRDRAEGHNYGYTF.

The rearrangement links TRBV30 to TRBJ1-2; TRBD1 aligns across 7 bases. The trim removed 2 bases at V and 0 bases at J, leaving 9 bases unmatched. Germline loops: CDR1 GTSNPN, CDR2 SVGIG (reference sequence). The CDR3 runs 16 residues. CDR3: CAWSRKAGGSNYGYTF. CDR3 nucleotide sequence: TGTGCCTGGAGTAGAAAGGCAGGGGGGTCTAACTATGGCTACACCTTC.

The CDR3 DNA follows: TGTGCCAGTAGTATGGAGACAGGGGGCTCCTACGAGCAGTACTTC. Protein product: CASSMETGGSYEQYF. The chain uses TRBV19 and TRBJ2-7, with TRBD1 matching 9 bases. The CDR3 extends over 15 amino acids. Germline loops: CDR1 LNHDA, CDR2 SQIVND (reference sequence). V dropped 3 bases and J dropped 0; count of bases not matched to a gene: 3.

As for this clone: The same CDR3 is also encoded by other DNA sequences in this sample. The genes are TRBV5-1 and TRBJ2-5, with D hard to call. This CDR3 is built from 11 residues. V was trimmed by 2 bases and J by 2 bases, leaving 1 base between them. Germline V gene sequence: CDR1 SGHRS, CDR2 YFSETQ. CDR3 in amino acids: CASSFQETQYF. Here the CDR3 DNA reads TGCGCCAGCAGCTTTCAAGAGACCCAGTACTTC. Full variable domain (remainder filled in from reference TRBV5-1 and TRBJ2-5): KAGVTQTPRYLIKTRGQQVTLSCSPISGHRSVSWYQQTPGQGLQFLFEYFSETQRNKGNFPGRFSGRQFSNSRSEMNVSTLELGDSALYLCASSFQETQYFGPGTRLLVL.

The count of this clone is one. This chain uses TRBV18 with TRBJ2-2; D unresolved. V was shortened by 1 base and J by 6 bases, with 3 bases between the two germline ends. This CDR3 region has 12 residues. Germline assignment: CDR1 KGHSH and CDR2 LQKENI. Here the CDR3 DNA reads TGTGCCAGCTCACCACTCCCCGGGGAGCTGTTTTTT. This gives the protein CASSPLPGELFF.

This chain joins TRBV5-5 and TRBJ2-7; 9 bases map to TRBD1. Germline V gene sequence: CDR1 SGHKS, CDR2 YYEKEE (reference sequence). Trimming cost V 3 bases and J 4 bases; bases outside gene matches: 8. This CDR3 region has 15 residues. For the CDR3, the DNA is TGTGCCAGCAGCTGGGGACTGGGACAGGGTTACGAGCAGTACTTC. Amino acid sequence: CASSWGLGQGYEQYF.

This sequence joins TRBV5-5 and TRBJ2-1, with no clear D. CDR3 length equals 15 residues. Germline CDR1 and CDR2: SGHKS and YYEKEE (reference sequence). V lost 5 bases and J 0 bases, leaving 12 bases between the germline ends. CDR3 DNA: TGTGCCAGCAGGTATACCTTGAGCTCCTACAATGAGCAGTTCTTC. This sequence encodes CASRYTLSSYNEQFF.